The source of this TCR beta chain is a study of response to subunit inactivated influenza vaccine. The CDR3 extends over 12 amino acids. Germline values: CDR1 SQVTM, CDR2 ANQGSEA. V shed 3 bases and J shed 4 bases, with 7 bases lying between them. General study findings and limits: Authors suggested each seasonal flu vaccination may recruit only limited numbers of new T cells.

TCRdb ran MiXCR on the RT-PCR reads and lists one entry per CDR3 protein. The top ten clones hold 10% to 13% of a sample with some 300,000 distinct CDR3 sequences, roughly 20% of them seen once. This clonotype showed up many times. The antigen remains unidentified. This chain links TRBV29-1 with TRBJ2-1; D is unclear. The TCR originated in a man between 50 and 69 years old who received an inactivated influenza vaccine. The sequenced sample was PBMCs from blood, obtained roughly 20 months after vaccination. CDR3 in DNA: TGCAGCGTTGACAACAGTTACAATGAGCAGTTCTTC. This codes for CSVDNSYNEQFF.